These T cell receptor beta chains were read from a single sample in a study of OX40 agonist ivuxolimab in advanced cancers. Assay: immunoSEQ multiplex PCR; the TCRdb copy retains only in-frame clones and omits some. This sample has some 77,000 clones, with roughly 84% found just once. Specimen: CD4+ or CD8+ T cells sorted from blood, collected in a trial of the OX40 agonist ivuxolimab. These receptors originate from an adult with an advanced solid tumor such as melanoma, head and neck, liver or kidney cancer. The CDR3 runs from the conserved cysteine through the conserved F or W. The D gene is left open where the match is weak. The listing skips clone size in some rows; elsewhere it reads once, few, many or a size class.

size	D	J	V	CDR3	DNA
NA	NA	TRBJ1-2	TRBV27	CASSFQGDNYGYTF	TGTGCCAGCAGTTTCCAGGGTGATAACTATGGCTACACCTTC
NA	TRBD1	TRBJ2-3	TRBV28	CASRAGGKGTDTQYF	TGTGCCAGCAGGGCAGGGGGCAAGGGGACAGATACGCAGTATTTT
once	TRBD2	TRBJ2-5	TRBV27	CASSSLQSSGRGETQYF	TGTGCCAGCAGTTCCCTCCAGTCAAGCGGGAGGGGGGAGACCCAGTACTTC
NA	TRBD1	TRBJ2-4	TRBV28	CASSGQGAWVGIQYF	TGTGCCAGCAGTGGACAGGGGGCATGGGTTGGCATTCAGTACTTC
once	TRBD2	TRBJ2-5	TRBV29-1	CSVEVPPSGSSQYF	TGCAGCGTTGAAGTTCCCCCTAGCGGGAGCTCCCAGTACTTC
NA	TRBD1	TRBJ2-1	TRBV28	CASRDSALDEQFF	TGTGCCAGCCGGGACAGCGCGCTAGATGAGCAGTTCTTC
NA	NA	TRBJ1-6	TRBV6-1	CASSELRNAPLHF	TGTGCCAGCAGTGAACTGCGGAATGCACCCCTCCACTTT
NA	TRBD1	TRBJ2-2	TRBV6-1	CASSATGGPGELFF	TGTGCCAGCAGTGCGACAGGGGGTCCCGGGGAGCTGTTTTTT
NA	TRBD2	TRBJ2-7	TRBV11-2	CASSAPGTSGGTYEQYF	TGTGCCAGCAGCGCTCCCGGGACTAGCGGGGGAACCTACGAGCAGTACTTC
NA	NA	TRBJ1-1	TRBV27	CASSWLRGGPGKMNTEAFF	TGTGCCAGCAGTTGGCTCCGGGGGGGCCCAGGGAAGATGAACACTGAAGCTTTCTTT
NA	TRBD1	TRBJ2-2	TRBV5-1	CASSLGQAAGELFF	TGCGCCAGCAGCTTAGGACAGGCGGCCGGGGAGCTGTTTTTT
NA	TRBD2	TRBJ2-5	TRBV7-9	CASSYSAGILKVTQYF	TGTGCCAGCAGCTACTCAGCGGGAATACTAAAGGTGACCCAGTACTTC
NA	NA	TRBJ1-4	TRBV29-1	CSVAGQGKEKLFF	TGCAGCGTTGCCGGGCAGGGGAAGGAAAAACTGTTTTTT
NA	NA	TRBJ2-4	TRBV7-2	CASSSSHRERWAKNIQYF	TGTGCCAGCAGCTCTAGTCATCGGGAGAGATGGGCCAAAAACATTCAGTACTTC
NA	NA	TRBJ1-3	TRBV5-5	CASSLLGGNTIYF	TGTGCCAGTTCCCTTCTCGGTGGAAACACCATATATTTT
NA	NA	TRBJ1-1	TRBV6-5	CASSYDGIQPEAFF	TGTGCCAGCAGTTACGACGGGATTCAACCTGAAGCTTTCTTT
NA	NA	TRBJ2-1	TRBV30	CAWGTGNEQFF	TGTGCCTGGGGAACGGGGAATGAGCAGTTCTTC
NA	NA	TRBJ1-1	TRBV14	CASSQGADTEAFF	TGTGCCAGCAGCCAGGGGGCGGACACTGAAGCTTTCTTT
NA	NA	TRBJ2-3	TRBV28	CASKQGGGADTQYF	TGTGCCAGCAAGCAGGGAGGGGGCGCAGATACGCAGTATTTT
once	TRBD1	TRBJ2-7	TRBV7-9	CASSRGQPPYEQYF	TGTGCCAGCAGTCGGGGACAGCCCCCATACGAGCAGTACTTC
NA	NA	TRBJ1-2	TRBV7-9	CASSSTAYYGYTF	TGTGCCAGCAGCTCGACAGCCTACTATGGCTACACCTTC
NA	NA	TRBJ1-2	TRBV28	CASSLSGGAVYGYTF	TGTGCCAGCAGTTTATCCGGGGGGGCCGTCTATGGCTACACCTTC
few	TRBD2	TRBJ2-3	TRBV7-6	CASSTPAGTSVTSTDTQYF	TGTGCCAGCAGCACCCCTGCCGGGACTAGCGTTACTAGCACAGATACGCAGTATTTT
NA	NA	TRBJ2-3	TRBV19	CASSIGTVGDTQYF	TGTGCCAGTAGTATAGGGACAGTAGGAGATACGCAGTATTTT
NA	NA	TRBJ1-1	TRBV4-1	CASSQGGGPYTEAFF	TGCGCCAGCAGCCAAGGGGGGGGGCCTTACACTGAAGCTTTCTTT
NA	TRBD1	TRBJ2-1	TRBV18	CASSNLDRVGEQFF	TGTGCCAGCTCCAACTTGGACAGGGTAGGTGAGCAGTTCTTC
NA	NA	TRBJ2-4	TRBV7-9	CASSLGLAKNIQYF	TGTGCCAGCAGCTTAGGGTTAGCCAAAAACATTCAGTACTTC
NA	TRBD2	TRBJ2-1	TRBV5-4	CASSIKREGNEQFF	TGTGCCAGCAGCATCAAGCGGGAGGGCAATGAGCAGTTCTTC
NA	TRBD1	TRBJ2-1	TRBV28	CASSQIGTVHNEQFF	TGTGCCAGCAGTCAAATTGGGACAGTACACAATGAGCAGTTCTTC
NA	TRBD1	TRBJ2-1	TRBV7-2	CASSAYRDRFFF	TGTGCCAGCAGCGCATACCGGGACAGGTTTTTCTTC
NA	NA	TRBJ1-2	TRBV28	CASSLWAGPGYTF	TGTGCCAGCAGTTTATGGGCGGGGCCTGGCTACACCTTC
NA	TRBD1	TRBJ2-5	TRBV7-3	CASSLRGQGSWETQYF	TGTGCCAGCAGCTTAAGGGGACAGGGGTCCTGGGAGACCCAGTACTTC
NA	NA	TRBJ1-6	TRBV5-4	CASSTGVALSPLHF	TGTGCCAGTTCCACGGGGGTTGCACTCTCACCCCTCCACTTT
NA	NA	TRBJ2-7	TRBV4-1	CASSQGSTYEQYF	TGCGCCAGCAGCCAAGGCTCGACATACGAGCAGTACTTC
NA	NA	TRBJ2-5	TRBV5-1	CASSLADQETQYF	TGCGCCAGCAGCTTGGCGGACCAAGAGACCCAGTACTTC
NA	NA	TRBJ1-5	TRBV9	CASSAAQGLGQPQHF	TGTGCCAGCAGCGCGGCACAGGGTCTCGGACAGCCCCAGCATTTT
NA	NA	TRBJ2-7	TRBV28	CASSPAGREQYF	TGTGCCAGCAGTCCCGCCGGACGGGAGCAGTACTTC
once	TRBD2	TRBJ2-1	TRBV7-6	CASSAGLAGVNEQFF	TGTGCCAGCAGCGCGGGACTAGCGGGAGTTAATGAGCAGTTCTTC
NA	TRBD1	TRBJ2-7	TRBV10-3	CATKGQGLYEQYF	TGTGCCACCAAGGGACAGGGGTTGTACGAGCAGTACTTC
NA	NA	TRBJ1-1	TRBV7-2	CASSRDWNTEAFF	TGTGCCAGCAGCAGGGACTGGAACACTGAAGCTTTCTTT
few	NA	TRBJ1-1	TRBV5-1	CASSLRRDNTEAFF	TGCGCCAGCAGCTTGAGGAGGGATAACACTGAAGCTTTCTTT
NA	NA	TRBJ2-2	TRBV7-9	CAEPRFGVWNTGELFF	TGTGCCGAACCGCGGTTCGGGGTTTGGAACACCGGGGAGCTGTTTTTT
NA	NA	TRBJ2-1	TRBV6-1	CASSEEVGEFF	TGTGCCAGCAGTGAAGAAGTAGGAGAGTTCTTC
NA	NA	TRBJ1-3	TRBV7-2	CASSSGQNTIYF	TGTGCCAGCAGCTCTGGACAGAACACCATATATTTT
NA	NA	TRBJ1-6	TRBV5-4	CASSFGGWDAYNSPLHF	TGTGCCAGCAGCTTTGGGGGGTGGGACGCCTATAATTCACCCCTCCACTTT
NA	TRBD1	TRBJ2-3	TRBV30	CAWSMGQGSTDTQYF	TGTGCCTGGAGTATGGGACAGGGGTCCACAGATACGCAGTATTTT
once	NA	TRBJ2-2	TRBV7-6	CASSLSSFANTGELFF	TGTGCCAGCAGCTTAAGTAGTTTCGCGAACACCGGGGAGCTGTTTTTT
NA	NA	TRBJ2-7	TRBV5-1	CASSLGGYEQYF	TGCGCCAGCAGCTTGGGGGGCTACGAGCAGTACTTC
NA	NA	TRBJ1-2	TRBV6-4	CASSEWRGPDKMNYGYTF	TGTGCCAGCAGTGAATGGAGGGGACCAGACAAGATGAACTATGGCTACACCTTC
NA	NA	TRBJ1-4	TRBV2	CASSRNEKLFF	TGTGCCAGCAGCCGCAATGAAAAACTGTTTTTT